One and the same sample provided the 20 T cell receptor beta chains below, sequenced in a study of cytomegalovirus exposure and HLA in healthy donors. Libraries were prepared by immunoSEQ multiplex PCR; TCRdb keeps only in-frame clonotypes and omits some of them. The sample has tens of thousands of clones, around four fifths seen once. The specimen was PBMCs. These receptors came from a man aged 25 to 40 in good health and CMV-seronegative.

The genes are TRBV28 and TRBJ1-5; 7 bases fit TRBD1. Germline values: CDR1 MDHEN, CDR2 SYDVKM. The V gene end was trimmed by 2 bases and the J gene end by 1 base; junction bases not matched to a gene: 5. The CDR3 loop spans 16 amino acids. CDR3 protein: CASSLLTGASNQPQHF. CDR3 bases: TGTGCCAGCAGTTTACTCACAGGGGCGAGCAATCAGCCCCAGCATTTT.

This chain links TRBV5-1 with TRBJ1-2; D possibly corresponds to TRBD1 (5 bases). V lost 1 base and J lost 6, with 13 bases in between. Germline V gene lookup returns CDR1 SGHRS and CDR2 YFSETQ. This CDR3 is built from 14 residues. CDR3 protein: CASSLSQGVHGYTF. CDR3 sequence (DNA): TGCGCCAGCAGCTTGAGTCAGGGCGTCCATGGCTACACCTTC.

This clone was detected only once. The rearrangement uses TRBV5-4 and TRBJ1-2; TRBD1 aligns across 7 bases. This CDR3 contains 15 residues. V lost 6 bases and J lost 0; bases outside the gene matches: 8. The germline CDR1 and CDR2 sequences are SGHNT and YYREEE (reference sequence). The CDR3 DNA reads TGTGCCAGCACCCCCGGGACAGACACTAACTATGGCTACACCTTC. Its protein product is CASTPGTDTNYGYTF.

The rearrangement joins TRBV6-4 to TRBJ2-2; 7 bases map to TRBD1. The CDR3 totals 16 residues. Germline-derived CDR1 and CDR2 are MRHNA and SNTAGT. V was pared by 0 bases and J by 6 bases, with 7 bases of the junction left unmatched. The CDR3 sequence is CASSDSGTVEAGELFF. In nucleotides, the CDR3 is TGTGCCAGCAGTGACTCGGGGACAGTGGAAGCCGGGGAGCTGTTTTTT.

The gene calls are TRBV9 and TRBJ2-5, with 7 bases lining up with TRBD2. Losses at the gene ends were 3 bases for V and 5 bases for J; bases not matched to a gene: 7. Germline V gene data show CDR1 as SGDLS and CDR2 as YYNGEE. This CDR3 region has 14 residues. The CDR3 sequence: CASSAGEGRETQYF. Written as DNA, the CDR3 is TGTGCCAGCAGCGCCGGGGAGGGTAGGGAGACCCAGTACTTC.

This chain joins TRBV25-1 and TRBJ1-6; the match to TRBD1 covers 9 bases. Germline lookup yields CDR1 MGHDK and CDR2 SYGVNS. CDR3 length: 15 amino acids. V lost 2 bases to trimming and J lost 9 bases; unmatched junction nucleotides: 5. Here the CDR3 DNA reads TGTGCCAGCAGTGAAGGGGACAGGGAGGCTTCACCCCTCCACTTT. Translated, it gives CASSEGDREASPLHF.

This chain uses TRBV6-5 with TRBJ2-7, with D possibly matching TRBD1 (5 bases). The germline V gene has CDR1 MNHEY and CDR2 SVGAGI. Trimming stripped 3 bases from V and 5 bases from J, with 14 bases between. The CDR3 contains 14 residues. CDR3 sequence reads: CASSYFQGRDEQYF. The CDR3 bases are TGTGCCAGCAGTTATTTTCAGGGAAGGGACGAGCAGTACTTC.

The chain carries TRBV11-3 and TRBJ2-1, with D possibly matching TRBD1 (5 bases). The length of the CDR3 is 16 residues. In germline, CDR1 is SGHNT, CDR2 YENEEA. V lost 1 base to trimming and J lost 6 bases, with 16 bases between them. In DNA form, the CDR3 reads TGTGCCAGCAGCTTAGGAGACAGTGGGGCAGGCAATGAGCAGTTCTTC. It translates to CASSLGDSGAGNEQFF.

This clone was seen only once. The genes are TRBV30 and TRBJ2-2; the D gene is possibly TRBD1 (5 bases). Trimming shortened V by 4 bases and J by 5 bases, and 14 bases separated the two germline ends. This CDR3 contains 14 residues. CDR1 is GTSNPN, CDR2 SVGIG, per germline (reference sequence). The CDR3 DNA follows: TGTGCCTGGATGTCATCAGGGTTGACCGGGGAGCTGTTTTTT. Translated: CAWMSSGLTGELFF.

This chain links TRBV19 with TRBJ2-6; 12 bases are shared with TRBD1. Germline trimming cut 6 bases from V and 0 bases from J; bases unmatched to any gene: 3. Germline V lookup: CDR1 LNHDA, CDR2 SQIVND (reference sequence). The CDR3 extends over 17 amino acids. CDR3 region: CASRGQGAISGANVLTF. CDR3 sequence (DNA): TGTGCCAGTAGGGGACAGGGGGCGATCTCTGGGGCCAACGTCCTGACTTTC. Full variable domain (outside the CDR3, taken from reference TRBV19 and TRBJ2-6): DGGITQSPKYLFRKEGQNVTLSCEQNLNHDAMYWYRQDPGQGLRLIYYSQIVNDFQKGDIAEGYSVSREKKESFPLTVTSAQKNPTAFYLCASRGQGAISGANVLTFGAGSRLTVL.

V gene TRBV15 combines with J gene TRBJ2-2; TRBD1 matches 9 bases. Germline values: CDR1 LNHNV, CDR2 YYDKDF (reference sequence). The CDR3 covers 16 residues. With 5 bases clipped from V and 5 bases from J, the junction kept 9 bases outside the gene matches. The CDR3 sequence: CATSGYSGTGTGELFF. DNA for the CDR3: TGTGCCACCAGCGGATACTCCGGGACAGGGACCGGGGAGCTGTTTTTT.

V usage is TRBV4-1 and J usage is TRBJ1-2, with a possible D match to TRBD1 (6 bases). This CDR3 has 17 residues. The V end lost 0 bases, the J end lost 3 bases, and 17 bases lay between the germline ends. Germline loops: CDR1 MGHRA, CDR2 YSYEKL. As DNA, the CDR3 is TGCGCCAGCAGCCAAGATTGGGGCAGGGGTACTCACTATGGCTACACCTTC. It is translated as CASSQDWGRGTHYGYTF.

V is TRBV28 and J is TRBJ2-4; D remains unclear. Trimming took off 6 bases at V and 0 bases at J, with 12 bases between the two ends. This CDR3 is built from 15 residues. CDR1 is MDHEN, CDR2 SYDVKM, per germline. In DNA form, the CDR3 reads TGTGCCAGCAGCCCTAGATTCGGAGCCAAAAACATTCAGTACTTC. Amino acids: CASSPRFGAKNIQYF.

The chain joins TRBV5-1 to TRBJ1-1; unclear D gene. V was clipped by 1 base and J by 1 base, with 8 bases between them. Germline CDR1 reads SGHRS; CDR2 reads YFSETQ. The CDR3 runs to 14 residues. The CDR3 is CASSLIRGNTEAFF. The CDR3 DNA follows: TGCGCCAGCAGCTTGATTCGGGGGAACACTGAAGCTTTCTTT.

The chain has TRBV14 and TRBJ1-6; no clear D. CDR1 and CDR2 from the germline V gene are SGHDN and FVKESK. The CDR3 is 16 residues long. V lost 3 bases to trimming and J lost 3 bases, with 12 bases between them. The CDR3 coding sequence is TGTGCCAGCAGCCACATAAGTGCACACTATAATTCACCCCTCCACTTT. It yields the protein CASSHISAHYNSPLHF.

The table lists this clone with a count of one. The chain is built from TRBV10-3 and TRBJ2-2, with 14 bases lining up with TRBD2. CDR1 ENHRY and CDR2 SYGVKD come from the germline V gene. The CDR3 length is 18 residues. The V and J ends lost 9 bases and 2 bases, in that order; junction bases with no gene match: 11. DNA for the CDR3: TGTGCCATTCTGAGGACTAGCGGGAGGTCCAGCAACACCGGGGAGCTGTTTTTT. Translation gives CAILRTSGRSSNTGELFF.

This clone has a single count. The genes are TRBV19 and TRBJ1-5; TRBD1 agrees at 7 bases. The CDR3 spans 15 residues. Germline V gives CDR1 LNHDA, CDR2 SQIVND (reference sequence). With V trimmed by 8 bases and J by 2 bases, 9 bases remained unmatched. The DNA for the CDR3 is TGTGCCAGTTCTAATTGGGACAGACGCAATCAGCCCCAGCATTTT. Protein sequence: CASSNWDRRNQPQHF.

The V gene is TRBV9, the J gene TRBJ2-1; 13 nucleotides match TRBD2. Losses at the gene ends were 0 bases for V and 9 bases for J; bases not matched to a gene: 6. This CDR3 region has 16 residues. Germline CDR1 is SGDLS and CDR2 is YYNGEE. CDR3 DNA sequence: TGTGCCAGCAGCGTAGAGTCCGGACTAGCGGGAGTTGAGCAGTTCTTC. Its translation: CASSVESGLAGVEQFF.

This sequence joins TRBV4-1 and TRBJ1-3, with D maybe TRBD1 (6 bases). Trimming removed 3 bases from V and 0 bases from J, with 15 bases in between. Looked up from germline, CDR1 is MGHRA and CDR2 is YSYEKL. The CDR3 totals 17 residues. CDR3 DNA: TGCGCCAGCAGCCATATCGGACAGCCAAGCTCTGGAAACACCATATATTTT. Protein: CASSHIGQPSSGNTIYF.

Here the CDR3 DNA reads TGTGCCAGCAGCTACAACGCACAGGACAACACTGAAGCTTTCTTT. Amino acids: CASSYNAQDNTEAFF. V usage is TRBV7-2 and J usage is TRBJ1-1; TRBD1 might be the D (5 bases). V lost 4 bases and J 2 bases, leaving 14 bases between the germline ends. This CDR3 spans 15 amino acids. Germline assignment: CDR1 SGHTA and CDR2 FQGNSA. The complete variable domain, with remaining parts taken from reference TRBV7-2 and TRBJ1-1, reads GAGVSQSPSNKVTEKGKDVELRCDPISGHTALYWYRQSLGQGLEFLIYFQGNSAPDKSGLPSDRFSAERTGGSVSTLTIQRTQQEDSAVYLCASSYNAQDNTEAFFGQGTRLTVV.